This record concerns one T cell receptor beta chain sequence. Its antigen is currently unknown. These data originate in a study of cytomegalovirus exposure and HLA in healthy donors. General study points: Most subjects had HLA-A and HLA-B alleles reportedly predicted accurately by TCR beta sequences.

The PCR ran on 60 Vbeta and 13 Jbeta primers. Measured with immunoSEQ multiplex PCR; TCRdb has only the in-frame clones, and not every one. The sample data list some 120,000 clones. The clonotype comes from a middle-aged man in good health and CMV-seronegative. Source material: PBMCs.

The CDR3, as DNA: TGTGCCAGCAGTTCGGTCTTGAGGGGGCCAAGGGCTAATGAAAAACTGTTTTTT. Translated, it gives CASSSVLRGPRANEKLFF. This chain joins TRBV28 and TRBJ1-4; 7 positions agree with TRBD1. With V trimmed by 4 bases and J by 3 bases, 14 bases remained unmatched. Looked up from germline, CDR1 is MDHEN and CDR2 is SYDVKM. The CDR3 consists of 18 residues.